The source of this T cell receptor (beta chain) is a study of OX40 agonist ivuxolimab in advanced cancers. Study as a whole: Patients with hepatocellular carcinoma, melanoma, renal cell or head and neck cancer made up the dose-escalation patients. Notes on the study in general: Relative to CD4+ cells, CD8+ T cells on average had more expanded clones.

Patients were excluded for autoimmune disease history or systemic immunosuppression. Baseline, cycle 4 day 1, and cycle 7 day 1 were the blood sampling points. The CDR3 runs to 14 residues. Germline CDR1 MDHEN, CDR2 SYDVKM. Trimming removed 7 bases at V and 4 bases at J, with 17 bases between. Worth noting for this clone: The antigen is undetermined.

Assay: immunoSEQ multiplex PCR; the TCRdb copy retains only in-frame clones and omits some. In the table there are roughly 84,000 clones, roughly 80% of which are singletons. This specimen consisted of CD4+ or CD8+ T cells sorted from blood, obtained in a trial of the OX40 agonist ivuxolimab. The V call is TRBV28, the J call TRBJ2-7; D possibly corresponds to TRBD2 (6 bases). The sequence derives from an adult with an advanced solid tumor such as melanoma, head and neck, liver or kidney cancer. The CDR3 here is CASIRRGPSYEQYF. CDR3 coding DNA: TGTGCCAGCATAAGGCGGGGACCGAGTTACGAGCAGTACTTC.